This T cell receptor (beta chain) was sequenced during a study of T cells and Merkel cell carcinoma outcomes. Study-level findings and limits: Reportedly, T-cell repertoire with density predicts Merkel cell carcinoma outcomes.

V was pared by 1 base and J by 5 bases, with 5 bases between. Germline loops: CDR1 KGHSH, CDR2 LQKENI. This CDR3 has 12 residues. Sequenced by immunoSEQ multiplex PCR; TCRdb stores in-frame clones only, minus some. The sample includes approximately 20,000 clones, around 80% of them seen just once. Comment on this clone: Its cognate antigen is unknown.

The specimen sequenced was tumor tissue from Merkel cell carcinoma. The rearrangement joins TRBV18 to TRBJ1-2; D uncertain. The source is a human donor with Merkel cell carcinoma. The CDR3 DNA is TGTGCCAGCTCACCACAAGTATATGGCTACACCTTC. Its translation: CASSPQVYGYTF.